Listed here are 32 T cell receptor beta chains from one sample, sequenced in a study of shared clonotypes between healthy human individuals. Assay: immunoSEQ multiplex PCR; the TCRdb copy retains only in-frame clones and omits some. This sample yields 2 million to 2.5 million clones, of which approximately 95% are seen a single time; roughly 0.36% belongs to the top ten. Sequenced input: naive CD4+ T cells from PBMCs. Subset defined: CD45RA+ positively selected. These receptors all come from a man aged 18-30 years in good health. Some clones in this sample may be carry-over from other donors' samples.

V usage is TRBV30 and J usage is TRBJ1-3; D unclear. From germline, CDR1 is GTSNPN and CDR2 SVGIG (reference sequence). The CDR3 loop spans 12 amino acids. Trimming removed 4 bases at V and 7 bases at J, with 11 bases between. The DNA for the CDR3 is TGTGCCTGGAAGCCCGTGGGGAACACCATATATTTT. Amino acids: CAWKPVGNTIYF.

This chain connects TRBV5-4 to TRBJ2-6; no clear D gene. This CDR3 spans 16 amino acids. Germline V gene sequence: CDR1 SGHNT, CDR2 YYREEE (reference sequence). The V end was cut by 0 bases, the J end by 2 bases, with 9 bases between. CDR3 nucleotides: TGTGCCAGCAGCTTGGTCGGGTATCCTGGGGCCAACGTCCTGACTTTC. Residues: CASSLVGYPGANVLTF.

The V call is TRBV6-6, the J call TRBJ2-1; 11 nucleotides agree with TRBD2. Germline V gives CDR1 MNHNY, CDR2 SVGAGI (reference sequence). CDR3 length: 16 amino acids. Losses at the gene ends were 2 bases for V and 9 bases for J; bases not matched to a gene: 9. CDR3 sequence reads: CASSYRTSGPEGEQFF. The CDR3 DNA sequence: TGTGCCAGCAGTTACCGGACTAGCGGGCCTGAGGGTGAGCAGTTCTTC.

V gene TRBV19 combines with J gene TRBJ2-3; D unresolved. The CDR3 has 13 amino acids. V shed 0 bases and J shed 5 bases, with 6 bases lying between them. CDR1 LNHDA and CDR2 SQIVND come from the germline V gene (reference sequence). In nucleotides, the CDR3 is TGTGCCAGTAGTATAGATCGAGAAGATACGCAGTATTTT. Its translation is CASSIDREDTQYF.

The chain couples TRBV4-2 to TRBJ2-4; 11 bases fit TRBD2. J lost 0 bases, V lost 4 bases, and 8 bases had no gene match. Germline lookup yields CDR1 LGHNA and CDR2 YNFKEQ. This CDR3 region has 18 residues. The CDR3 nucleotides read TGTGCCAGCAGCCCCGACATTAGCGGGAGGGTAGCCAAAAACATTCAGTACTTC. Encoded protein: CASSPDISGRVAKNIQYF.

The chain couples TRBV11-2 to TRBJ2-1; 9 bases line up with TRBD2. This CDR3 is 17 amino acids long. Losses at the gene ends were 2 bases for V and 2 bases for J; bases not matched to a gene: 7. Germline values: CDR1 SGHAT, CDR2 FQNNGV. CDR3 sequence: CASSLFAGGNAYNEQFF. The CDR3 DNA follows: TGTGCCAGCAGCTTATTTGCGGGAGGGAACGCCTACAATGAGCAGTTCTTC.

The gene calls are TRBV15 and TRBJ2-7, with D possibly TRBD2 on 5 matching bases. Trimming cost V 1 base and J 6 bases, with 10 bases left between them. Per the germline V gene, CDR1 is LNHNV and CDR2 is YYDKDF (reference sequence). This CDR3 spans 13 amino acids. The CDR3 coding sequence is TGTGCCACCAGCAGAGGGCTAGCTGGCGAGCAGTACTTC. Its protein product is CATSRGLAGEQYF.

This chain uses TRBV5-1 with TRBJ2-7, with 7 bases that match TRBD1. Trimming at V came to 7 bases and at J to 0 bases, leaving 7 bases not matched to a gene. Germline V gene lookup returns CDR1 SGHRS and CDR2 YFSETQ. This CDR3 is built from 14 residues. As DNA, the CDR3 is TGCGCCAGCGGGGACAGCTCAGGCTCCTACGAGCAGTACTTC. It translates to CASGDSSGSYEQYF.

The rearrangement links TRBV19 to TRBJ1-2, with 12 bases aligning to TRBD1. The germline V gene has CDR1 LNHDA and CDR2 SQIVND (reference sequence). With 0 bases clipped from V and 6 bases from J, the junction kept 14 bases outside the gene matches. This CDR3 is built from 19 residues. For the CDR3, the DNA is TGTGCCAGTAGTATAGATCACTCTCCTAAGGGACAGGGGGCGAATGGCTACACCTTC. This gives the protein CASSIDHSPKGQGANGYTF.

The rearrangement joins TRBV9 to TRBJ1-2, with 9 positions matching TRBD1. The germline CDR1 and CDR2 sequences are SGDLS and YYNGEE. This CDR3 contains 16 residues. J was trimmed by 1 base and V by 3 bases; bases with no gene match: 7. CDR3 nucleotide sequence: TGTGCCAGCAGCGCCGGGACAGGGCTGGGTAACTATGGCTACACCTTC. Protein product: CASSAGTGLGNYGYTF.

On this clone: Other DNA sequences within the sample encode an identical CDR3. This CDR3 reads CSVDRGEKLFF. The CDR3, as DNA: TGCAGCGTGGACAGGGGTGAAAAACTGTTTTTT. This sequence joins TRBV29-1 and TRBJ1-4, with TRBD1 matching 9 bases. This CDR3 is built from 11 residues. Germline trimming cut 6 bases from V and 7 bases from J; bases unmatched to any gene: 0. Germline V CDR1 and CDR2: SQVTM, ANQGSEA.

A single count supports this clone. The identical CDR3 is also encoded by other nucleotide sequences in the sample. V is TRBV18 and J is TRBJ2-3, with 7 bases fitting TRBD1. The CDR3 is 14 residues long. Germline assignment: CDR1 KGHSH and CDR2 LQKENI. V was clipped by 4 bases and J by 2 bases; unmatched bases: 3. In DNA, the CDR3 is TGTGCCAGCTCACTGGGACAGTCCACAGATACGCAGTATTTT. Its translation: CASSLGQSTDTQYF.

The sample holds a few counts of this clone. The gene calls are TRBV7-9 and TRBJ1-1; TRBD1 agrees at 7 bases. CDR1 is SEHNR, CDR2 FQNEAQ, per germline (reference sequence). This CDR3 has 13 amino acids. The J segment lost 8 bases and the V segment lost 5 bases, leaving 8 bases of the junction unmatched. The CDR3 sequence: CASSPRSGGEAFF. The CDR3 region has the DNA TGTGCCAGCAGCCCGCGCTCAGGGGGAGAAGCTTTCTTT.

V is TRBV28 and J is TRBJ2-7, with no clear D. Germline CDR1 and CDR2: MDHEN and SYDVKM. The V end lost 6 bases, the J end lost 3 bases, and 15 bases lay between the germline ends. The CDR3 length is 14 residues. CDR3 sequence: CASSRVGEIYEQYF. The CDR3 nucleotides are TGTGCCAGCAGCCGGGTCGGCGAGATCTACGAGCAGTACTTC.

This chain uses TRBV6-5 with TRBJ2-7; D call uncertain. Germline CDR1 is MNHEY and CDR2 is SVGAGI. Between the trimmed V and J ends, which lost 1 base and 5 bases, there was a span of 15 bases. The CDR3 covers 15 residues. The CDR3 reads CASSYLVAGYHEQYF. The DNA of the CDR3 is TGTGCCAGCAGTTACTTGGTAGCTGGGTACCACGAGCAGTACTTC.

The chain uses TRBV13 and TRBJ2-1; D is possibly TRBD1 (5 bases). Germline values: CDR1 PRHDT, CDR2 FYEKMQ (reference sequence). V was trimmed by 0 bases and J by 6 bases, leaving 12 bases between them. The CDR3 is 15 residues long. CDR3 residues: CASSLGRAWTNEQFF. The CDR3 DNA sequence: TGTGCCAGCAGCTTAGGCAGGGCGTGGACCAATGAGCAGTTCTTC.

This chain joins TRBV20-1 and TRBJ1-1; possibly TRBD1 for D (5 bases). Per the germline V gene, CDR1 is DFQATT and CDR2 is SNEGSKA (reference sequence). V was shortened by 6 bases and J by 11 bases, with 16 bases between the two germline ends. This CDR3 has 11 residues. The CDR3 DNA sequence: TGCAGTGCGCTTGGGACCGGTTGGGCTTTCTTT. It yields the protein CSALGTGWAFF.

J is TRBJ2-3 and V is TRBV28, with a tentative D call TRBD2 (7 bases). V shed 8 bases and J shed 4 bases, with 16 bases lying between them. The CDR3 contains 14 residues. Germline V gene sequence: CDR1 MDHEN, CDR2 SYDVKM. The CDR3 sequence: CASQGGGGPDTQYF. The CDR3 DNA is TGTGCCAGCCAAGGAGGGGGAGGGCCAGATACGCAGTATTTT. Complete variable domain (other parts from reference TRBV28 and TRBJ2-3): DVKVTQSSRYLVKRTGEKVFLECVQDMDHENMFWYRQDPGLGLRLIYFSYDVKMKEKGDIPEGYSVSREKKERFSLILESASTNQTSMYLCASQGGGGPDTQYFGPGTRLTVL.

As regards this clone: The same CDR3 is also encoded by other DNA sequences in this sample. This sequence joins TRBV7-9 and TRBJ2-2; D ambiguous. The germline CDR1 and CDR2 sequences are SEHNR and FQNEAQ (reference sequence). This CDR3 contains 13 residues. The V gene lost 1 base and the J gene lost 2 bases, with 2 bases spanning the gap. CDR3 coding DNA: TGTGCCAGCAGCTTAGGTAACACCGGGGAGCTGTTTTTT. Translating it yields CASSLGNTGELFF. Looking up the rest from reference TRBV7-9 and TRBJ2-2 gives the full variable domain: DTGVSQNPRHKITKRGQNVTFRCDPISEHNRLYWYRQTLGQGPEFLTYFQNEAQLEKSRLLSDRFSAERPKGSFSTLEIQRTEQGDSAMYLCASSLGNTGELFFGEGSRLTVL.

The genes are TRBV6-1 and TRBJ2-7, with D unresolved. V lost 3 bases to trimming and J lost 5 bases, with 17 bases between them. CDR1 and CDR2 (germline): MNHNS, SASEGT. This CDR3 is 15 amino acids long. The CDR3: CASSEARTQYHEQYF. The CDR3 DNA follows: TGTGCCAGCAGTGAGGCCAGGACCCAGTACCACGAGCAGTACTTC.

This chain uses TRBV6-5 with TRBJ2-4, with D possibly TRBD2 on 5 matching bases. Germline CDR1 and CDR2: MNHEY and SVGAGI. The CDR3 is made up of 15 amino acids. Trimming removed 6 bases from V and 6 bases from J, with 18 bases in between. The CDR3, as DNA: TGTGCCAGCAGCACGGGGTACCTGGCAGGAAACATTCAGTACTTC. Its translation: CASSTGYLAGNIQYF.

The rearrangement joins TRBV23-1 to TRBJ1-2; no firm D call. TRBV23-1 is recorded as an ORF, its role being uncertain. The CDR3 runs 16 residues. Trimming cost V 1 base and J 5 bases, with 17 bases left between them. In nucleotides, the CDR3 is TGCGCCAGCAGTCAATTTGTTTCTCGGTGGTATTATGGCTACACCTTC. It is translated as CASSQFVSRWYYGYTF.

The V call is TRBV28, the J call TRBJ2-1, with a weak D call TRBD2 (6 bases). This CDR3 region has 13 residues. Germline V gene lookup returns CDR1 MDHEN and CDR2 SYDVKM. Trimming left V 8 bases short and J 0 bases short, with 8 bases between. The CDR3 loop is CASAGPSYNEQFF. Written as DNA, the CDR3 is TGTGCCAGCGCGGGGCCCTCCTACAATGAGCAGTTCTTC.

As regards this clone: Other DNA variants within this sample encode the same CDR3. The V and J genes are TRBV18 and TRBJ2-2, with 10 bases aligning to TRBD1. The CDR3 sequence is 15 residues long. Germline CDR1 is KGHSH and CDR2 is LQKENI. J was trimmed by 3 bases and V by 5 bases; bases with no gene match: 3. The CDR3 reads CASSRQGADTGELFF. The CDR3 DNA reads TGTGCCAGCTCAAGACAGGGGGCCGACACCGGGGAGCTGTTTTTT. The variable domain in full, with the rest retrieved from reference TRBV18 and TRBJ2-2, is NAGVMQNPRHLVRRRGQEARLRCSPMKGHSHVYWYRQLPEEGLKFMVYLQKENIIDESGMPKERFSAEFPKEGPSILRIQQVVRGDSAAYFCASSRQGADTGELFFGEGSRLTVL.

V usage is TRBV18 and J usage is TRBJ1-5; possibly TRBD1 for D (5 bases). The CDR3 spans 14 residues. Between the trimmed V and J ends, which lost 2 bases and 5 bases, there was a span of 10 bases. Per the germline V gene, CDR1 is KGHSH and CDR2 is LQKENI. CDR3 in amino acids: CASSPGPGDQPQHF. CDR3 DNA: TGTGCCAGCTCACCAGGGCCGGGGGATCAGCCCCAGCATTTT.

This chain joins TRBV2 and TRBJ2-2; 7 bases line up with TRBD2. The CDR3 sequence is 13 residues long. V was pared by 7 bases and J by 3 bases, with 2 bases of the junction left unmatched. Germline-derived CDR1 and CDR2 are SNHLY and FYNNEI. This CDR3 is CASKGGYTGELFF. CDR3 nucleotide sequence: TGTGCCAGCAAGGGAGGGTACACCGGGGAGCTGTTTTTT.

V is TRBV7-2 and J is TRBJ2-2, with unresolved D. V dropped 3 bases and J dropped 4 bases, with 12 bases sitting between them. The length of the CDR3 is 15 residues. Germline-derived CDR1 and CDR2 are SGHTA and FQGNSA. The chain's CDR3 is CASSLWSASTGELFF. In nucleotides, the CDR3 is TGTGCCAGCAGCTTGTGGTCAGCCTCCACCGGGGAGCTGTTTTTT.

The chain couples TRBV5-1 to TRBJ1-2; 8 nucleotides agree with TRBD1. CDR1 is SGHRS, CDR2 YFSETQ, per germline. The V segment lost 3 bases and the J segment 7 bases; nucleotides outside the gene matches: 5. The CDR3 extends over 13 amino acids. The CDR3 region has the DNA TGCGCCAGCAGCTCGGCGGACAGGGTTGGCTACACCTTC. Translating it yields CASSSADRVGYTF.

The rearrangement joins TRBV5-8 to TRBJ1-2; TRBD1 might be the D (5 bases). Trimming pared 4 bases from V and 0 bases from J, leaving 10 bases between. The germline CDR1 and CDR2 sequences are SGHTS and YDEGEE. The CDR3 has 14 residues. The CDR3 DNA reads TGTGCCAGCAGCCGGCAGGGTACTAACTATGGCTACACCTTC. Translating it yields CASSRQGTNYGYTF. The full variable domain, its missing parts supplied by reference TRBV5-8 and TRBJ1-2, is EAGVTQSPTHLIKTRGQQATLRCSPISGHTSVYWYQQALGLGLQFLLWYDEGEERNRGNFPPRFSGRQFPNYSSELNVNALELEDSALYLCASSRQGTNYGYTFGSGTRLTVV.

Worth noting for this clone: The junction does not match germline at one end; this may be a read error. Other nucleotide sequences in the sample specify the same CDR3. The V and J genes are TRBV5-1 and TRBJ2-7; D perhaps matches TRBD2 (5 bases). The CDR3 sequence is 13 residues long. Per germline, CDR1 SGHRS and CDR2 YFSETQ. This CDR3 reads CASSWEQRYEQYF. Here the CDR3 DNA reads TGCGCCAGTAGCTGGGAACAGCGGTACGAGCAGTACTTC.

J is TRBJ1-4 and V is TRBV7-9, with 7 bases matching TRBD1. V lost 5 bases and J lost 7; bases outside the gene matches: 13. This CDR3 has 16 residues. From germline, CDR1 is SEHNR and CDR2 FQNEAQ (reference sequence). The CDR3 DNA reads as TGTGCCAGCAGCCCCCGCGGGAGGGGGCGAATTGAAAAACTGTTTTTT. This gives the protein CASSPRGRGRIEKLFF. Together with reference TRBV7-9 and TRBJ1-4, the CDR3 gives the full variable domain: DTGVSQNPRHKITKRGQNVTFRCDPISEHNRLYWYRQTLGQGPEFLTYFQNEAQLEKSRLLSDRFSAERPKGSFSTLEIQRTEQGDSAMYLCASSPRGRGRIEKLFFGSGTQLSVL.

J is TRBJ2-4 and V is TRBV19; 11 bases are a match to TRBD1. The germline V gene has CDR1 LNHDA and CDR2 SQIVND (reference sequence). CDR3 length equals 15 residues. The ends lost 5 bases at V and 7 bases at J; junction bases unmatched: 7. The CDR3 loop reads CASSGWTGGKNIQYF. CDR3 nucleotides: TGTGCCAGTAGTGGGTGGACAGGGGGCAAGAACATTCAGTACTTC.